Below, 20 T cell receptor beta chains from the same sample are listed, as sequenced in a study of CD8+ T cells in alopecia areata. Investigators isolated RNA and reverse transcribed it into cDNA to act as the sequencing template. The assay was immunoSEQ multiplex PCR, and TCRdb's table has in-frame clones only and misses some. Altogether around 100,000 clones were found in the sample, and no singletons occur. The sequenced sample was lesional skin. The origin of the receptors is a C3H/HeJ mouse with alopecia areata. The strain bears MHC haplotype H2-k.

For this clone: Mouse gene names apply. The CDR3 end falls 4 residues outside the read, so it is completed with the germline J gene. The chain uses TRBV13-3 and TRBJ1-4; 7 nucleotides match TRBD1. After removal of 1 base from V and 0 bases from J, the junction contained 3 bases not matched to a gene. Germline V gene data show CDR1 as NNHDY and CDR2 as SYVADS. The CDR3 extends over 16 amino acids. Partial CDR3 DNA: TGTGCCAGCAGTGATAAAACAGGGGTTTCCAACGAA. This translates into CASSDKTGVSNE. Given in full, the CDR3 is CASSDKTGVSNERLFF.

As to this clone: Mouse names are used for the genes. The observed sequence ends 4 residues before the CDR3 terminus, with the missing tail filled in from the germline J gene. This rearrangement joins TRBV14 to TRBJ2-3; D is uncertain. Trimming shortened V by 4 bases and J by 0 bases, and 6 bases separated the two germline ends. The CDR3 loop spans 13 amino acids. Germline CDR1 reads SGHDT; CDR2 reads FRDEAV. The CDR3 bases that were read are TGTGCCAGCAGTCCTAATAGTGCAGAA. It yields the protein CASSPNSAE. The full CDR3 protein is CASSPNSAETLYF.

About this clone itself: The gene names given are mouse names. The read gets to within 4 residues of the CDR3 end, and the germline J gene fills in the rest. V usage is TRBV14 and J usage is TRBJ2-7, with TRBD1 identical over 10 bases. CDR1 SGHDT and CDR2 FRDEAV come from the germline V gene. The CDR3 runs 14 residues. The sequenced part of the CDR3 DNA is TGTGCCAGCAGTTTCCTGGGACAGGGGTAT. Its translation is CASSFLGQGY. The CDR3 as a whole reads CASSFLGQGYEQYF. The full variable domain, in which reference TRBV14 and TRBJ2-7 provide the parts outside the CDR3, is EAGVTQSPRYAVLQEGQAVSFWCDPISGHDTLYWYQQPRDQGPQLLVYFRDEAVIDNSQLPSDRFSAVRPKGTNSTLKIQSAKQGDTATYLCASSFLGQGYEQYFGPGTRLTVL.

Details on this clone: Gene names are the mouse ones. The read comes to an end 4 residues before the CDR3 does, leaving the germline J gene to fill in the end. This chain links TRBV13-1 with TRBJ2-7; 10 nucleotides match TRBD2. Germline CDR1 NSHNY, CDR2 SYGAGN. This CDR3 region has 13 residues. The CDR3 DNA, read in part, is TGTGCCAGCAAGGACTGGGGGCCTTAT. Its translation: CASKDWGPY. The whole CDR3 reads CASKDWGPYEQYF.

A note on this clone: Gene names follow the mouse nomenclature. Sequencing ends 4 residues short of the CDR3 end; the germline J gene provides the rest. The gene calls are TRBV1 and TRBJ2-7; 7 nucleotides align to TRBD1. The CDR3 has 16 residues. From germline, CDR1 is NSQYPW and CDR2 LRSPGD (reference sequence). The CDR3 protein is CTCSAEDRDRSYEQYF. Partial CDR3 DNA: TGCACCTGCAGTGCAGAAGACCGGGACAGATCTTAT.

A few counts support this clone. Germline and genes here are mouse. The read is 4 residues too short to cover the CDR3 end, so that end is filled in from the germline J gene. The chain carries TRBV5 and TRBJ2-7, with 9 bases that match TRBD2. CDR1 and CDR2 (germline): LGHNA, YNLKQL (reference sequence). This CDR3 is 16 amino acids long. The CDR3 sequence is CASSQDAGGEGYEQYF. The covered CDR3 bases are TGTGCCAGCAGCCAAGATGCTGGGGGGGAGGGATAT.

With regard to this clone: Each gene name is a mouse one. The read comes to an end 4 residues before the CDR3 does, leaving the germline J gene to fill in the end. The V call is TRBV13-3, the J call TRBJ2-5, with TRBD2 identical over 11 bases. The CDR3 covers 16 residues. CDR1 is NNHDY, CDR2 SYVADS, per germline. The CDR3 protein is CASSDDWGGAVDTQYF. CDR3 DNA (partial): TGTGCCAGCAGTGATGACTGGGGGGGCGCTGTCGAC.

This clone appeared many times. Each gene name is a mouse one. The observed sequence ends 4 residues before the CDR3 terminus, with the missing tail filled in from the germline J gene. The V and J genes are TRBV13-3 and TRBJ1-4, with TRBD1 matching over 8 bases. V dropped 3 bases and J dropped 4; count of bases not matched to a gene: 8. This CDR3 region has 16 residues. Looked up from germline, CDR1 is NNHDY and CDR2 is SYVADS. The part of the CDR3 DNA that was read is TGTGCCAGCAGTGGCCCCCGGGACAGGAACAACGAA. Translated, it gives CASSGPRDRNNE. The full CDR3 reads CASSGPRDRNNERLFF.

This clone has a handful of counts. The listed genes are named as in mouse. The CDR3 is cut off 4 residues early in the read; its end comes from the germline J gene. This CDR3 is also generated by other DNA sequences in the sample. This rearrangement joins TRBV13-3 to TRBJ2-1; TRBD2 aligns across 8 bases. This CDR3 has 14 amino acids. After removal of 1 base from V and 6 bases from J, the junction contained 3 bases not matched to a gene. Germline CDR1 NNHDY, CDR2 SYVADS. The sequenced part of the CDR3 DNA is TGTGCCAGCAGTGATAGGGGGGGGCGTGCT. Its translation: CASSDRGGRA. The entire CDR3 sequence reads CASSDRGGRAEQFF.

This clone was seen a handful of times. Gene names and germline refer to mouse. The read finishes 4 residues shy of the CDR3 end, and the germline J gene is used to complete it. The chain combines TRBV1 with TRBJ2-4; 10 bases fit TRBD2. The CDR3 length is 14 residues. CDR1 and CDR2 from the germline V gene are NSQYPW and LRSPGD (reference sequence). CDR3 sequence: CTCSARLGGNTLYF. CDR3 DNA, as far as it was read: TGCACCTGCAGTGCACGACTGGGGGGAAAC.

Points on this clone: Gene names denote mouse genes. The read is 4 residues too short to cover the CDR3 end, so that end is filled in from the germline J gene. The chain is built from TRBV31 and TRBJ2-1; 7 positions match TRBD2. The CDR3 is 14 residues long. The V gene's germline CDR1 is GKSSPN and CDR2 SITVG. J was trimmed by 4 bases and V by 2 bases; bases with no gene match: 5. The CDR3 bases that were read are TGTGCCTGGAGTAAGTGGGGGGATTATGCT. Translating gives CAWSKWGDYA. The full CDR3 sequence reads CAWSKWGDYAEQFF.

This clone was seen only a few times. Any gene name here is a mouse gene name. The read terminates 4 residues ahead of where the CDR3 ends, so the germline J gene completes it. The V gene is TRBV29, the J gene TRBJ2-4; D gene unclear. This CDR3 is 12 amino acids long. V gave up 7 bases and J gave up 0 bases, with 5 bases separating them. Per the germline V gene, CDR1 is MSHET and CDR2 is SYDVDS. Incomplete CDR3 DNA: TGTGCTAGCACCCTTAGTCAAAAC. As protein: CASTLSQN. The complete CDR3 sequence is CASTLSQNTLYF.

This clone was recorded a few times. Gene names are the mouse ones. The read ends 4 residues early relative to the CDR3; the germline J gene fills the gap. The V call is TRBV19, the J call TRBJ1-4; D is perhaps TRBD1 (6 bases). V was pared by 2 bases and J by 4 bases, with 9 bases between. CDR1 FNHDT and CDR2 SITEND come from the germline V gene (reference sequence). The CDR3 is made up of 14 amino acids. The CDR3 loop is CASSITGYNERLFF. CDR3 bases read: TGTGCCAGCAGTATCACAGGGTACAACGAA.

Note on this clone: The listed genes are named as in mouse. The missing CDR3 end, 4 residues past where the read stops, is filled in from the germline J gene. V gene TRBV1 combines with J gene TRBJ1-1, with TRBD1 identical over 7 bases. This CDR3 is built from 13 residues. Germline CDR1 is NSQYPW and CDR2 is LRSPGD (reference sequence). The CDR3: CTCSVDREEEVFF. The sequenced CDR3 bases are TGCACCTGCAGTGTCGACAGGGAGGAA. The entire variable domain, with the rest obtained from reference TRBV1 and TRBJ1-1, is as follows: VTLLEQNPRWRLVPRGQAVNLRCILKNSQYPWMSWYQQDLQKQLQWLFTLRSPGDKEVKSLPGADYLATRVTDTELRLQVANMSQGRTLYCTCSVDREEEVFFGKGTRLTVV.

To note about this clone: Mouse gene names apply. CDR3 protein: CTCSALDREQDTQYF. The CDR3 DNA, read in part, is TGCACCTGCAGTGCACTGGACAGGGAACAAGAC. V usage is TRBV1 and J usage is TRBJ2-5; 8 bases agree with TRBD1. With the read ending 4 residues before the CDR3 end, the germline J gene is used to fill in that end. The CDR3 is 15 amino acids. Unmatched junction bases numbered 4, after V lost 2 bases and J lost 3 bases. Looked up from germline, CDR1 is NSQYPW and CDR2 is LRSPGD (reference sequence).

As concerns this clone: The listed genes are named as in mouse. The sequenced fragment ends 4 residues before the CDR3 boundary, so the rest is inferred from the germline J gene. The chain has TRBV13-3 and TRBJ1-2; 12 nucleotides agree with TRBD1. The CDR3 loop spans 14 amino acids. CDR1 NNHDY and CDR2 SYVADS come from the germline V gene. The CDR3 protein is CASSVRDRGPDYTF. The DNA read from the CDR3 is TGTGCCAGCAGTGTCCGGGACAGGGGGCCC.

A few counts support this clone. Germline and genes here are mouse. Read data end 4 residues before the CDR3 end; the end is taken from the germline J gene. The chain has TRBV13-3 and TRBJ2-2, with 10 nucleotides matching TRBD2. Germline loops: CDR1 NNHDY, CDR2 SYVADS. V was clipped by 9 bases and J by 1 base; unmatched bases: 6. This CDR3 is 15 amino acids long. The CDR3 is CATSTGGGNTGQLYF. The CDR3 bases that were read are TGTGCCACCTCAACTGGGGGGGGAAACACCGGG.

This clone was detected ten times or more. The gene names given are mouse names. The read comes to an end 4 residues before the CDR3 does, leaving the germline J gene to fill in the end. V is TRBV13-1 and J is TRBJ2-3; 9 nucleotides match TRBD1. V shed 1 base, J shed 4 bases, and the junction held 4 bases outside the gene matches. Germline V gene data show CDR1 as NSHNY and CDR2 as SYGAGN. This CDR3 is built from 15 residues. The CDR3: CASSDPGTGPETLYF. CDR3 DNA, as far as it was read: TGTGCCAGCAGTGATCCCGGGACAGGGCCAGAA.

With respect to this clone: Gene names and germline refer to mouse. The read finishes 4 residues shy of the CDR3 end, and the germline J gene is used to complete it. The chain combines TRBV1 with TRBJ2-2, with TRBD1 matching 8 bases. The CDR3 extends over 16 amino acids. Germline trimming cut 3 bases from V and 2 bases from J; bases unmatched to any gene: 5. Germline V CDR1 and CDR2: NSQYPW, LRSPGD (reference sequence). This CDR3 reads CTCSAETGVNTGQLYF. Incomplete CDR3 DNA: TGCACCTGCAGTGCCGAGACAGGGGTGAACACCGGG. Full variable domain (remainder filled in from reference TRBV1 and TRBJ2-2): VTLLEQNPRWRLVPRGQAVNLRCILKNSQYPWMSWYQQDLQKQLQWLFTLRSPGDKEVKSLPGADYLATRVTDTELRLQVANMSQGRTLYCTCSAETGVNTGQLYFGEGSKLTVL.

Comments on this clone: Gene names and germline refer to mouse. This CDR3 is CASSTPGTTNERLFF. The part of the CDR3 DNA that was read is TGTGCCAGCAGTACTCCAGGGACAACAAACGAA. The chain has TRBV19 and TRBJ1-4; TRBD1 is a possible D gene (6 bases). The observed sequence ends 4 residues before the CDR3 terminus, with the missing tail filled in from the germline J gene. Per the germline V gene, CDR1 is FNHDT and CDR2 is SITEND (reference sequence). This CDR3 spans 15 amino acids. Trimming shortened V by 3 bases and J by 5 bases, and 14 bases separated the two germline ends.